These 30 T cell receptor beta chains were all obtained from the same sample, sequenced in a study of T cell therapy after organ transplantation. Which antigens these TCRs recognize remains unknown. TCRdb's table, derived via immunoSEQ multiplex PCR, lists solely in-frame clones and lacks some. The sample includes 20,000 to 25,000 clones, 65% to 85% of them seen just once. The sample's time point: 20-29 weeks after completion of therapy. The sequencing used CD8+ T cells from blood, collected after autologous CMV-specific T cell therapy. The receptors were gathered from a human patient who had received a solid organ transplant and had CMV disease. Some T cells may have come from the graft donor.

CDR3 region: CASSARSGSTDTQYF. The CDR3 DNA follows: TGTGCCAGCAGTGCCAGGAGCGGGAGCACAGATACGCAGTATTTT. This sequence joins TRBV6-4 and TRBJ2-3; D perhaps matches TRBD2 (6 bases). Germline CDR1 is MRHNA and CDR2 is SNTAGT. Trimming stripped 4 bases from V and 0 bases from J, with 11 bases between. This CDR3 has 15 residues.

V is TRBV27 and J is TRBJ2-2, with 8 bases identical to TRBD1. Germline values: CDR1 MNHEY, CDR2 SMNVEV (reference sequence). The CDR3 totals 15 residues. J was trimmed by 4 bases and V by 6 bases; bases with no gene match: 7. CDR3 DNA: TGTGCCAGCAGCCCAGCAGGGGGCCGCACCGGGGAGCTGTTTTTT. It specifies CASSPAGGRTGELFF.

This clone came up once. V gene TRBV11-3 combines with J gene TRBJ2-7; D uncertain. The CDR3 is 14 amino acids. Germline values: CDR1 SGHNT, CDR2 YENEEA. V dropped 1 base and J dropped 1 base, with 8 bases sitting between them. CDR3 sequence (DNA): TGTGCCAGCAGCTTAGGGGGTCTGTCCTACGAGCAGTACTTC. Encoded protein: CASSLGGLSYEQYF.

The chain uses TRBV6-5 and TRBJ1-5; D unresolved. The germline V gene encodes CDR1 MNHEY and CDR2 SVGAGI. CDR3 length equals 14 residues. Trimming took 4 bases from V and 0 from J, leaving 7 bases between them. The CDR3 DNA sequence: TGTGCCAGCAGTTTCTCCCTTAGCAATCAGCCCCAGCATTTT. It specifies CASSFSLSNQPQHF.

The rearrangement uses TRBV11-2 and TRBJ2-7; 7 bases agree with TRBD2. The CDR3 is 16 amino acids. Germline loops: CDR1 SGHAT, CDR2 FQNNGV. V shed 4 bases, J shed 5 bases, and the junction held 14 bases outside the gene matches. The CDR3 is CASSWGVAGVRDEQYF. The DNA of the CDR3 is TGTGCCAGCAGCTGGGGGGTGGCGGGAGTTCGCGACGAGCAGTACTTC.

The CDR3 sequence is CASSPWTYGELFF. The CDR3 DNA reads as TGTGCCAGTAGCCCTTGGACGTACGGGGAGCTGTTTTTT. The rearrangement uses TRBV19 and TRBJ2-2; D not certain. The CDR3 covers 13 residues. The V gene lost 6 bases and the J gene lost 7 bases, with 12 bases spanning the gap. CDR1 and CDR2 (germline): LNHDA, SQIVND (reference sequence).

This clone appeared a few times. V gene TRBV9 combines with J gene TRBJ1-4; TRBD1 is a possible D gene (5 bases). V lost 3 bases and J 4 bases, leaving 16 bases between the germline ends. CDR1 and CDR2 (germline): SGDLS, YYNGEE. This CDR3 spans 16 amino acids. DNA of the CDR3: TGTGCCAGCAGCGAGGGGCCGGGGGGTTTTAATGAAAAACTGTTTTTT. Translation gives CASSEGPGGFNEKLFF.

This clone has just one count. The chain joins TRBV19 to TRBJ2-7, with 8 bases identical to TRBD1. Germline values: CDR1 LNHDA, CDR2 SQIVND (reference sequence). The ends lost 7 bases at V and 3 bases at J; junction bases unmatched: 5. The CDR3 contains 13 residues. DNA for the CDR3: TGTGCCAGTAATTCAGGGGGCGACTACGAGCAGTACTTC. It is translated as CASNSGGDYEQYF.

In this sample, this clone turned up a few times. The V and J genes are TRBV30 and TRBJ1-1; no clear D. V was clipped by 4 bases and J by 5 bases, with 11 bases between them. CDR3 size: 12 residues. Germline V gene lookup returns CDR1 GTSNPN and CDR2 SVGIG (reference sequence). The CDR3 loop is CAWNYEGTEAFF. CDR3 DNA sequence: TGTGCCTGGAACTACGAAGGGACTGAAGCTTTCTTT.

This clone was counted a single time. This rearrangement joins TRBV5-1 to TRBJ2-3; D gene uncertain. CDR1 is SGHRS, CDR2 YFSETQ, per germline. Trimming left V 4 bases short and J 2 bases short, with 17 bases between. The length of the CDR3 is 16 residues. Here the CDR3 reads CASSNLPQSYTDTQYF. The CDR3 nucleotides are TGCGCCAGCAGCAACCTTCCTCAGTCTTACACAGATACGCAGTATTTT.

The chain carries TRBV13 and TRBJ2-1; 8 bases are a match to TRBD2. Germline V gene sequence: CDR1 PRHDT, CDR2 FYEKMQ (reference sequence). Unmatched junction bases numbered 10, after V lost 5 bases and J lost 7 bases. The CDR3 is 15 residues long. CDR3 coding DNA: TGTGCCAGCAGCGTTAGCGGGGCCCCGGGGAATGAGCAGTTCTTC. Amino acids: CASSVSGAPGNEQFF.

The chain couples TRBV7-9 to TRBJ1-1, with D uncertain. Trimming shortened V by 5 bases and J by 0 bases, and 7 bases separated the two germline ends. Germline V gene lookup returns CDR1 SEHNR and CDR2 FQNEAQ (reference sequence). The CDR3 has 13 residues. For the CDR3, the DNA is TGTGCCAGCAGCCCGACCATGAACACTGAAGCTTTCTTT. Translation: CASSPTMNTEAFF.

This chain links TRBV4-3 with TRBJ2-7; D tentatively reads TRBD1 or TRBD2 (5 bases each). The germline CDR1 and CDR2 sequences are LGHNA and YSLEER. V was pared by 3 bases and J by 3 bases, with 12 bases between. The CDR3 consists of 14 residues. As DNA, the CDR3 is TGCGCCAGCAGCCAGGGACGGACCGGCTACGAGCAGTACTTC. Its protein product is CASSQGRTGYEQYF.

The chain joins TRBV9 to TRBJ1-1; D ambiguous. The germline V gene encodes CDR1 SGDLS and CDR2 YYNGEE. Trimming stripped 3 bases from V and 1 base from J, with 10 bases between. The CDR3 length is 14 residues. The CDR3 loop is CASSEGISNTEAFF. The CDR3 DNA follows: TGTGCCAGCAGCGAAGGGATTTCGAACACTGAAGCTTTCTTT.

The CDR3 here is CASSYFEEQFF. Written as DNA, the CDR3 is TGTGCCAGCAGCTATTTCGAAGAGCAGTTCTTC. The chain joins TRBV7-9 to TRBJ2-1, with D unresolved. Trimming took off 4 bases at V and 10 bases at J, with 8 bases between the two ends. This CDR3 spans 11 amino acids. Germline CDR1 is SEHNR and CDR2 is FQNEAQ (reference sequence).

This chain uses TRBV5-6 with TRBJ2-5; 7 nucleotides align to TRBD2. CDR1 is SGHDT, CDR2 YYEEEE, per germline. J gave up 0 bases and V 2 bases, and 7 bases lay outside the gene matches. This CDR3 contains 16 residues. CDR3 coding DNA: TGTGCCAGCAGCTTTCGCGGGGAGGGGTACCAAGAGACCCAGTACTTC. Protein sequence: CASSFRGEGYQETQYF.

This chain connects TRBV28 to TRBJ2-7; tentatively, D is TRBD1 (5 bases). Trimming cost V 5 bases and J 4 bases, with 9 bases left between them. The germline V gene encodes CDR1 MDHEN and CDR2 SYDVKM. The CDR3 is 12 amino acids. The CDR3 is CASSPYRYEQYF. In nucleotides, the CDR3 is TGTGCCAGCAGTCCCTACAGGTACGAGCAGTACTTC.

CDR3 in amino acids: CASGTRGYGYTF. The CDR3, as DNA: TGTGCTAGTGGTACCCGGGGATATGGCTACACCTTC. The chain is built from TRBV12-5 and TRBJ1-2; D gene uncertain. The CDR3 spans 12 residues. Trimming stripped 5 bases from V and 5 bases from J, with 9 bases between. The germline V gene has CDR1 LGHNT and CDR2 FRNRAP.

The chain is built from TRBV7-6 and TRBJ1-1; D remains unclear. CDR1 and CDR2 from the germline V gene are SGHVS and FNYEAQ. This CDR3 is built from 14 residues. V gave up 1 base and J gave up 0 bases, with 6 bases separating them. CDR3 region: CASSLEQLNTEAFF. In nucleotides, the CDR3 is TGTGCCAGCAGCTTAGAACAGTTGAACACTGAAGCTTTCTTT.

V usage is TRBV9 and J usage is TRBJ1-2, with D perhaps matching TRBD1 (6 bases). Germline V gene sequence: CDR1 SGDLS, CDR2 YYNGEE. Trimming pared 4 bases from V and 2 bases from J, leaving 12 bases between. CDR3 length equals 14 residues. This CDR3 is CASSPEGGNYGYTF. The CDR3 DNA sequence: TGTGCCAGCAGCCCCGAGGGGGGAAACTATGGCTACACCTTC.

The CDR3 loop reads CAISATGGTQYF. Here the CDR3 DNA reads TGTGCCATCAGTGCGACAGGAGGTACGCAGTATTTT. V is TRBV10-3 and J is TRBJ2-3, with D maybe TRBD1 (6 bases). The V and J ends lost 4 bases and 8 bases respectively, with 10 bases between them. The CDR3 contains 12 residues. Germline V lookup: CDR1 ENHRY, CDR2 SYGVKD.

The gene calls are TRBV12-5 and TRBJ2-2, with D tentatively TRBD1 (6 bases). The CDR3 covers 15 residues. V shed 0 bases and J shed 1 base, with 6 bases lying between them. Germline V lookup: CDR1 LGHNT, CDR2 FRNRAP. For the CDR3, the DNA is TGTGCTAGTGGTTTGGTAGGGGGGAACACCGGGGAGCTGTTTTTT. Amino acids: CASGLVGGNTGELFF.

Note on this clone: Here the CDR3 omits its conserved ending phenylalanine or tryptophan, so a read error is the likely source. The DNA is omitted, as the CDR3 cannot be located on it reliably, and the CDR3 follows TCRdb's listing. The chain employs TRBV21-1 and TRBJ1-4. TRBV21-1 is a pseudogene locus. The CDR3 spans 11 residues, counting both ends. The CDR3 spells CASSKRALSFS.

The count of this clone is one. The chain recombines TRBV11-2 with TRBJ2-7, with 8 positions matching TRBD2. Germline CDR1 reads SGHAT; CDR2 reads FQNNGV. J gave up 3 bases and V 5 bases, and 9 bases lay outside the gene matches. This CDR3 region has 15 residues. The CDR3: CASSRGGGRNYEQYF. In nucleotides, the CDR3 is TGTGCCAGCAGCCGGGGGGGCGGGAGAAACTACGAGCAGTACTTC. Supplemented by reference TRBV11-2 and TRBJ2-7, the full variable domain reads EAGVAQSPRYKIIEKRQSVAFWCNPISGHATLYWYQQILGQGPKLLIQFQNNGVVDDSQLPKDRFSAERLKGVDSTLKIQPAKLEDSAVYLCASSRGGGRNYEQYFGPGTRLTVT.

Comments on this clone: Different DNA sequences within this sample yield the same CDR3. V and J are TRBV7-2 and TRBJ1-2; D call uncertain. This CDR3 region has 14 residues. Trimming left V 1 base short and J 2 bases short, with 8 bases between. Germline V CDR1 and CDR2: SGHTA, FQGNSA. The CDR3 here is CASSLDPGNYGYTF. The CDR3 nucleotides read TGTGCCAGCAGCTTAGACCCGGGGAACTATGGCTACACCTTC.

The rearrangement links TRBV6-5 to TRBJ1-2, with unresolved D. The CDR3 is made up of 14 amino acids. Per germline, CDR1 MNHEY and CDR2 SVGAGI. Trimming took off 6 bases at V and 3 bases at J, with 14 bases between the two ends. The CDR3 DNA is TGTGCCAGCAGCTCCGGCAGTAAGGACTATGGCTACACCTTC. This gives the protein CASSSGSKDYGYTF.

The rearrangement uses TRBV27 and TRBJ2-3, with 10 bases matching TRBD2. Trimming cost V 5 bases and J 2 bases; bases outside gene matches: 4. Germline lookup yields CDR1 MNHEY and CDR2 SMNVEV (reference sequence). The CDR3 runs to 15 residues. For the CDR3, the DNA is TGTGCCAGCAGTCCCGGGACTAGCGACACAGATACGCAGTATTTT. Encoded protein: CASSPGTSDTDTQYF.

The rearrangement uses TRBV6-4 and TRBJ2-7; unclear D gene. Germline V lookup: CDR1 MRHNA, CDR2 SNTAGT. The CDR3 length is 13 residues. Trimming left V 5 bases short and J 6 bases short, with 14 bases between. The CDR3 DNA is TGTGCCAGCAGTTACGATACACGTCCCGAGCAGTACTTC. This sequence encodes CASSYDTRPEQYF.

In its sample, this clone was seen once. The chain is built from TRBV19 and TRBJ2-7, with TRBD1 matching 9 bases. The germline V gene has CDR1 LNHDA and CDR2 SQIVND (reference sequence). CDR3 length equals 13 residues. With V trimmed by 6 bases and J by 5 bases, 5 bases remained unmatched. DNA for the CDR3: TGTGCCAGTAGCCCAGGACAGGGGAACGAGCAGTACTTC. Amino acids: CASSPGQGNEQYF.

CDR3 DNA sequence: TGTGCCAGCAGCTTACTCCGAGGGGGGGAGAATGAGCAGTTCTTC. This codes for CASSLLRGGENEQFF. V is TRBV7-9 and J is TRBJ2-1, with a weak D call TRBD2 (7 bases). Germline V gives CDR1 SEHNR, CDR2 FQNEAQ (reference sequence). Deletions cut 2 bases from V and 7 bases from J, with 15 bases between. CDR3 length: 15 residues. Looking up the rest from reference TRBV7-9 and TRBJ2-1 gives the full variable domain: DTGVSQNPRHKITKRGQNVTFRCDPISEHNRLYWYRQTLGQGPEFLTYFQNEAQLEKSRLLSDRFSAERPKGSFSTLEIQRTEQGDSAMYLCASSLLRGGENEQFFGPGTRLTVL.